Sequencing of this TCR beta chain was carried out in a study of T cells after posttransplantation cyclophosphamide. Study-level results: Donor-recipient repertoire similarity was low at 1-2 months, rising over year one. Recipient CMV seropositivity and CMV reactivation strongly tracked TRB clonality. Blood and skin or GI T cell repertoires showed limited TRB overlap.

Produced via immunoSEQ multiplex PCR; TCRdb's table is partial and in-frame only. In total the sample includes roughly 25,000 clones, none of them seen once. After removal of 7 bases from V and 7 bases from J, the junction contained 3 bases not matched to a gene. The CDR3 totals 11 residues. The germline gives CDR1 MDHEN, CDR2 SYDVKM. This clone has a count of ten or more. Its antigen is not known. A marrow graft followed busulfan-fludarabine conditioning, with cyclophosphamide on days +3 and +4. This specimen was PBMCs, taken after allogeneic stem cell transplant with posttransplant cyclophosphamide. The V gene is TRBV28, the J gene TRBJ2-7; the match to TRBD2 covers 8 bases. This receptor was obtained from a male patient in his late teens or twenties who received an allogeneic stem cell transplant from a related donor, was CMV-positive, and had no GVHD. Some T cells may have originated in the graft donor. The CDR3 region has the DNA TGTGCCAGCACCCGACTAGCGGAGCAGTACTTC. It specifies CASTRLAEQYF.